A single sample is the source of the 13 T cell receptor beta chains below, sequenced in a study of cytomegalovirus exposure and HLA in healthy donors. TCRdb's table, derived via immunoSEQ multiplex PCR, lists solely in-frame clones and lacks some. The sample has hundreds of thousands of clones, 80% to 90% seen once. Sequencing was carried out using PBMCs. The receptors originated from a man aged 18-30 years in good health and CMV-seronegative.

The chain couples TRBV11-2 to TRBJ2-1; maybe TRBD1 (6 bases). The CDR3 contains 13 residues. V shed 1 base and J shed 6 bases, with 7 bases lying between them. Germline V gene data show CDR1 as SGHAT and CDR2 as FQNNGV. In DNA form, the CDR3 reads TGTGCCAGCAGCTTAGTAGGGGGCAATGAGCAGTTCTTC. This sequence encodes CASSLVGGNEQFF.

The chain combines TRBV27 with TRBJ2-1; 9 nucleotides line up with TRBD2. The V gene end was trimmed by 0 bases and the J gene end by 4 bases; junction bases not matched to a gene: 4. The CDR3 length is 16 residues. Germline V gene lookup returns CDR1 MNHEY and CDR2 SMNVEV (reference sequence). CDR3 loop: CASSLSILAGYNEQFF. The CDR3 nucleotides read TGTGCCAGCAGTTTATCGATTCTAGCGGGGTACAATGAGCAGTTCTTC.

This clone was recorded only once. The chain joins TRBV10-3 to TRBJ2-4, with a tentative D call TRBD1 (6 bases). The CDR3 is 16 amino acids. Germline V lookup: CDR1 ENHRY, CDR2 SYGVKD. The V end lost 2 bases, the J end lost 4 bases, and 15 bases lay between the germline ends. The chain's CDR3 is CAISEGRGRQKNIQYF. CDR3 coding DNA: TGTGCCATCAGTGAGGGCAGGGGACGACAAAAAAACATTCAGTACTTC.

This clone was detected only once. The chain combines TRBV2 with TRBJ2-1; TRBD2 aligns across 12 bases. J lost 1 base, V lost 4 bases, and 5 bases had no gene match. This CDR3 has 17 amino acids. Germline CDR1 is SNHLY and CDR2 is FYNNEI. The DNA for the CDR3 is TGTGCCAGCAGTGGACTAGCGGGAGTTTTATCCTACAATGAGCAGTTCTTC. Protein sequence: CASSGLAGVLSYNEQFF.

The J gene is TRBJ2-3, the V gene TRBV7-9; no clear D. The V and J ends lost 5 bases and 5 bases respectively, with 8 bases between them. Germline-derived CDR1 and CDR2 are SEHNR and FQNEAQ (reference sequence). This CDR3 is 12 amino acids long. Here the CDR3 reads CASSPPGDTQYF. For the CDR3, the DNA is TGTGCCAGCAGCCCGCCCGGAGATACGCAGTATTTT.

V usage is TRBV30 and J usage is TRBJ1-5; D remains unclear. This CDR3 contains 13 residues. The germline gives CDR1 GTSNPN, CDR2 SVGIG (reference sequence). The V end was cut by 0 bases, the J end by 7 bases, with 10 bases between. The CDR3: CAWSVRPGQPQHF. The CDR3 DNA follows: TGTGCCTGGAGTGTAAGGCCAGGCCAGCCCCAGCATTTT.

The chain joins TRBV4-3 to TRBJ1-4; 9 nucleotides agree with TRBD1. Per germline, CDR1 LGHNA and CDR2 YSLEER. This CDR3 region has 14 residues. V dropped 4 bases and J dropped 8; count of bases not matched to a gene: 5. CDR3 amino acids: CASSRRDRDEKLFF. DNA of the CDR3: TGCGCCAGCAGCCGTCGGGACAGGGACGAAAAACTGTTTTTT.

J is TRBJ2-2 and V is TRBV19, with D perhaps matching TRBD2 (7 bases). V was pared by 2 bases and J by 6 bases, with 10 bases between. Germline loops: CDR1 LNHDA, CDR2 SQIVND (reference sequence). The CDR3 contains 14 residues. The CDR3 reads CASSIQGRAGELFF. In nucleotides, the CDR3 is TGTGCCAGTAGTATACAGGGGAGGGCCGGGGAGCTGTTTTTT.

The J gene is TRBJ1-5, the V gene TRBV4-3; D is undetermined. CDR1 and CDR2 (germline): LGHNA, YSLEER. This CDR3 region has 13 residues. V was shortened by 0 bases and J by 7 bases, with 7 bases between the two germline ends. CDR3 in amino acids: CASSQDLRQPQHF. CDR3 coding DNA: TGCGCCAGCAGCCAAGATCTCAGGCAGCCCCAGCATTTT.

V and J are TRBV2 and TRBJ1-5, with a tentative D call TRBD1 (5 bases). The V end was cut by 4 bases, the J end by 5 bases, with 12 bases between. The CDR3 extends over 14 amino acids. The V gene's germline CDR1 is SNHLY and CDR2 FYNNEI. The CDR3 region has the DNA TGTGCCAGCAGTGCCCAGGGTGTCCATCAGCCCCAGCATTTT. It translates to CASSAQGVHQPQHF. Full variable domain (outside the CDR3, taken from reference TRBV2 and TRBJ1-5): EPEVTQTPSHQVTQMGQEVILRCVPISNHLYFYWYRQILGQKVEFLVSFYNNEISEKSEIFDDQFSVERPDGSNFTLKIRSTKLEDSAMYFCASSAQGVHQPQHFGDGTRLSIL.

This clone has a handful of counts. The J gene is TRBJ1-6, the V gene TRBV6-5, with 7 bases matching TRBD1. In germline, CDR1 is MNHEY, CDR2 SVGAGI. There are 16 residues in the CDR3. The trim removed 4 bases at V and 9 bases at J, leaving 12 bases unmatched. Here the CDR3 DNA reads TGTGCCAGCAGTTCCTCTCCGGGACAGAGGAGTTCACCCCTCCACTTT. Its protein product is CASSSSPGQRSSPLHF.

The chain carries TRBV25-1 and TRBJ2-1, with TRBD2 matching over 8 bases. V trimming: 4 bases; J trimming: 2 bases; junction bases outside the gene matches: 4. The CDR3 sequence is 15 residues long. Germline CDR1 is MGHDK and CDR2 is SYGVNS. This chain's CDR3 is CASSVTGGPYNEQFF. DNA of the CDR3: TGTGCCAGCAGTGTAACGGGGGGGCCCTACAATGAGCAGTTCTTC.

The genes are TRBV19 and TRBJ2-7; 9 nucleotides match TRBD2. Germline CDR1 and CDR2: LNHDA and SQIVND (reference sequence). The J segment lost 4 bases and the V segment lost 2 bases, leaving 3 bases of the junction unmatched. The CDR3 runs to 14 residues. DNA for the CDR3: TGTGCCAGTAGTATAAGCGGGGGGAATTACGAGCAGTACTTC. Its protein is CASSISGGNYEQYF.